This T cell receptor (beta chain) emerged from a study of radiotherapy plus CTLA-4 blockade in lung cancer. Of note for this clone: Its cognate antigen is unknown.

Findings of the study overall: TCR clones of tumor origin grew in blood after radiotherapy plus ipilimumab. Early blood T cell clone dynamics, with interferon-beta, were reported to best predict response.

Those patients who had chemo-refractory metastatic non-small-cell lung cancer were given focal radiation along with CTLA-4 blockade through ipilimumab. The method was immunoSEQ multiplex PCR; TCRdb's version includes in-frame clones alone and lacks a portion of them. The sample has more than 90,000 clones, just under 80% seen once. V lost 7 bases and J lost 6, with 18 bases in between. Per germline, CDR1 MNHEY and CDR2 SVGAGI. CDR3 length: 14 residues. The starting material was peripheral blood, obtained from a patient treated with radiotherapy plus ipilimumab. The J gene is TRBJ1-2, the V gene TRBV6-5; D not certain. This TCR was recovered from a human donor with non-small cell lung cancer who had a partial response to radiotherapy plus ipilimumab. CDR3 in DNA: TGTGCCAGCACTACCATTACGGCGGGCAATGGCTACACCTTC. Encoded protein: CASTTITAGNGYTF.